The TCR beta chain under discussion was sequenced for a study of T cells in Graves' hyperthyroidism and ophthalmopathy (dated by TCRdb to about 2019). Turning to the overall study: TCR V-J signatures able to tell the groups apart were searched for in a discovery cohort of 90 to 100 patients, of whom over 40 had Graves' ophthalmopathy and some 60 had stable Graves' hyperthyroidism. Whether ophthalmopathy could be predicted prospectively was tested in an independent validation cohort made up of 18 to 20 hyperthyroidism patients plus 17 patients who later progressed to ophthalmopathy. For training and testing, the 80 to 100 patients in the discovery cohort were randomly divided in a 7:3 ratio. In addition, the study compared T-cell repertoires in thyroid tissue and in blood from several Graves' hyperthyroidism patients. After sampling, hyperthyroidism patients received methimazole starting at 30 mg daily, and ophthalmopathy patients received high-dose intravenous methylprednisolone. According to the paper, TCR Vbeta CDR3 sequencing was carried out on approximately 140 peripheral blood samples, which came from 40 to 45 ophthalmopathy, around 75 hyperthyroidism and roughly 17 progressor patients. Overall results and qualifications from the work: During validation, the model predicted progression to ophthalmopathy a median of about 5.9 months ahead of onset, with approximately 70% sensitivity and around 72% specificity. Sample size was not statistically predetermined, and blinding of investigators to group allocation was not performed. Most expanded thyroid clonotypes (frequency above 0.001) were also found in blood, which suggests that blood repertoires may mirror thyroid immune responses. Ophthalmopathy was separated from stable hyperthyroidism by a 13 V-J signature model, with just over 85% sensitivity and approximately 81% specificity obtained in cross-validation and 80%/75% obtained in testing.

Exclusion was applied to patients with uncontrolled infections, other autoimmune diseases, pregnancy or lactation. Clinical symptoms, serum thyroxine and TRAb, thyroid ultrasound, and orbital computed tomography formed the basis for the diagnoses. Total RNA was extracted using Trizol reagent, and RNA quality was assessed on an Agilent 2100 Bioanalyzer. At the junction V is shortened by 4 bases and J by 2 bases, with 12 bases in between. According to the germline V gene (reference sequence), CDR1 reads SGHNT and CDR2 reads YYREEE. The CDR3 numbers 14 residues from cysteine through phenylalanine. Only CDR3 DNA is held: 42 bases, read in frame from base 1. Turning to this clonotype: No antigen is known for it. No quality values exist for individual bases; no much larger clone is one base distant.

The TCR beta CDR3 regions were amplified from the RNA transcripts. For the first round of RT-PCR on the TCR CDR3, the HTBI primer set was used together with the Qiagen OneStep RT-PCR kit. A second multiplex PCR round built the libraries, followed by size selection and purification. Paired-end sequencing of the libraries was performed with 100 bp reads on an Illumina HiSeq2000. The source study handled its data this way. SOAPnuke was used to process the raw data, throwing out any read that contained adapters or uncalled bases, had a mean Phred below 15, or lacked an exact constant-primer or identifier match. High-quality paired reads were merged using COPE v1.2.5, and each unique nucleotide sequence was defined as a clonotype. MiTCR v1.1 was used to align clonotypes to the IMGT TRBV, TRBD and TRBJ reference segments. The analysis was restricted to V-J combinations with a frequency above 0.0001, which together covered 99% to 99.2% of the repertoires. The TCS score was defined as the ratio of F50 (clonal expansion) to E x V (chaos), calculated using BLOSUM62-based TCRdist between CDR3 peptides within each V-J. Welch's t-statistics and random forest reduced roughly 530 V-J features to 13, which were used in a naive Bayes classifier (R e1071). The Morisita-Horn index was used to measure how similar the thyroid and blood repertoires were. The public sequencing data were trimmed at Q25 with fastp and processed into clonotypes with MiXCR by TCRdb, which kept only in-frame beta chains. Records with the same CDR3 protein are collapsed into one entry carrying the most frequent genes and DNA. V and J calls and clone size were set by TCRdb, not the authors. The sample contains approximately 510,000 distinct CDR3 sequences, over 35% of them found a single time. The top ten constitute around 44% of the sample.

What was sequenced was peripheral blood or thyroid tissue (not recorded which). Rearrangement joined TRBV5-4 to TRBJ2-5; the D region possibly corresponds to TRBD1 (6 bases align). This receptor was identified in an adult woman with Graves' disease, either hyperthyroidism or ophthalmopathy (not recorded which). The CDR3: CASSLDSEQETQYF. The DNA sequence is given as TGTGCCAGCAGCCTGGACAGTGAGCAAGAGACCCAGTACTTC.